The rows below give T cell receptor beta chains drawn from one sample of a study of beta chain features in type 1 diabetes. Profiled with immunoSEQ multiplex PCR; TCRdb holds only in-frame clones, not every one. Of about 410,000 clones listed, more than 11% were seen once; the top ten hold about 0.034%. The sequenced sample consisted of naive CD4+ T cells from blood. Every receptor here comes from a young man in good health. CDR3s include the opening cysteine and the closing phenylalanine or tryptophan. The D gene is left open where the match is weak. Expanded clones are given a class, and other clones once, few, many or no size at all.

J gene,D gene,clone size,V gene,CDR3 protein,CDR3 DNA
TRBJ2-1,TRBD2,few,TRBV30,CAWSSGRFNEQFF,TGTGCCTGGAGTAGCGGGAGATTTAATGAGCAGTTCTTC
TRBJ1-1,NA,NA,TRBV5-4,CASSLSGGTEAFF,TGTGCCAGCAGCTTGTCCGGTGGCACTGAAGCTTTCTTT
TRBJ2-3,NA,NA,TRBV6-5,CASSRGPGSNTQYF,TGTGCCAGCAGTAGGGGTCCGGGGAGCAATACGCAGTATTTT
TRBJ2-1,NA,NA,TRBV14,CASSTRGPAEGSYNEQFF,TGTGCCAGCAGCACCAGGGGACCCGCCGAGGGCTCCTACAATGAGCAGTTCTTC
TRBJ2-2,NA,few,TRBV9,CASSVALGPGELFF,TGTGCCAGCAGCGTAGCTCTGGGTCCCGGGGAGCTGTTTTTT
TRBJ2-7,TRBD1,few,TRBV5-1,CASSLRTGVHEQYF,TGCGCCAGCAGCTTGCGGACAGGGGTTCACGAGCAGTACTTC
TRBJ2-1,NA,few,TRBV7-9,CASSLGYRGAHNEQFF,TGTGCCAGCAGCCTAGGCTATCGCGGGGCCCACAATGAGCAGTTCTTC
TRBJ2-3,NA,few,TRBV7-3,CASSLRPAAATQYF,TGTGCCAGCAGCTTGCGCCCAGCAGCGGCTACGCAGTATTTT
TRBJ1-5,NA,NA,TRBV7-2,CASSLEPRQPQHF,TGTGCCAGCAGCTTAGAGCCCCGGCAGCCCCAGCATTTT
TRBJ2-3,TRBD1,few,TRBV5-6,CASSWTGPDTQYF,TGTGCCAGCAGCTGGACAGGGCCAGATACGCAGTATTTT
TRBJ1-4,TRBD1,NA,TRBV7-2,CASSLTGTGPGELFF,TGTGCCAGCAGCTTGACCGGGACAGGCCCGGGGGAACTGTTTTTT
TRBJ2-2,NA,NA,TRBV28,CASSLSTYTGELFF,TGTGCCAGCAGTTTATCCACCTACACCGGGGAGCTGTTTTTT
TRBJ1-2,NA,NA,TRBV4-2,CASSRVAEGEYGYTF,TGTGCCAGCAGCCGCGTCGCGGAGGGAGAATATGGCTACACCTTC
TRBJ2-5,NA,NA,TRBV30,CAWTPGPETQYF,TGTGCCTGGACCCCGGGACCAGAGACCCAGTACTTC
TRBJ1-5,NA,NA,TRBV9,CASSSSGARNQPQHF,TGTGCCAGCAGCTCGTCCGGGGCTCGCAATCAGCCCCAGCATTTT
TRBJ2-3,TRBD2,once,TRBV5-1,CASSLAGTTDTQYF,TGCGCCAGCAGCTTAGCGGGAACCACAGATACGCAGTATTTT
TRBJ1-1,NA,few,TRBV7-6,CASGLMEGKGTEAFF,TGTGCCAGCGGTCTTATGGAGGGGAAGGGCACTGAAGCTTTCTTT
TRBJ2-7,NA,few,TRBV29-1,CSVASVIIDEQYF,TGCAGCGTTGCATCAGTTATAATTGATGAGCAGTACTTC
TRBJ2-1,NA,few,TRBV15,CATSRDFKTEQFF,TGTGCCACCAGCAGAGATTTTAAGACTGAGCAGTTCTTC
TRBJ1-1,NA,few,TRBV20-1,CSVRSVVEAFF,TGCAGTGTTCGATCCGTTGTGGAAGCTTTCTTT
TRBJ2-1,NA,NA,TRBV11-2,CASSLVFRTNPNNEQFF,TGTGCCAGCAGCTTAGTATTCAGGACTAATCCTAACAATGAGCAGTTCTTC
TRBJ2-1,NA,NA,TRBV2,CASKFPGQFNEQFF,TGTGCCAGCAAGTTCCCCGGACAGTTCAATGAGCAGTTCTTC
TRBJ2-6,NA,NA,TRBV12-5,CASAEGGAGANVLTF,TGTGCTAGTGCCGAAGGAGGGGCTGGGGCCAACGTCCTGACTTTC
TRBJ2-3,NA,NA,TRBV5-1,CASSDGDKDTQYF,TGCGCCAGCAGCGACGGGGATAAAGATACGCAGTATTTT
TRBJ1-6,TRBD1,NA,TRBV18,CASSPSRTGLDSPLHF,TGTGCCAGCTCACCAAGTCGGACAGGGTTGGATTCACCCCTCCACTTT
TRBJ2-1,NA,NA,TRBV13,CASSENGGSSYNEQFF,TGTGCCAGCAGCGAGAACGGGGGCAGCTCCTACAATGAGCAGTTCTTC
TRBJ1-2,NA,NA,TRBV30,CAWSLGSGYTF,TGTGCCTGGAGTCTAGGGTCGGGCTACACCTTC
TRBJ2-1,TRBD2,NA,TRBV29-1,CSVQKRGCNEQFF,TGCAGCGTTCAAAAGCGGGGGTGTAATGAGCAGTTCTTC
TRBJ1-1,NA,few,TRBV30,CAWSVRSEAFF,TGTGCCTGGAGTGTCCGCTCTGAAGCTTTCTTT
TRBJ1-2,NA,many,TRBV9,CASSVDRPGAGYTF,TGTGCCAGCAGCGTAGACAGGCCCGGGGCGGGCTACACCTTC
TRBJ2-3,TRBD1,NA,TRBV6-1,CASRTGTYTQYF,TGTGCCAGCCGGACAGGGACTTATACGCAGTATTTT
TRBJ2-3,NA,NA,TRBV7-2,CASSLMSDTQYF,TGTGCCAGCAGCTTAATGTCCGATACGCAGTATTTT
TRBJ2-4,NA,NA,TRBV11-2,CASSLRSLAKNIQYF,TGTGCCAGCAGCTTGAGATCACTAGCCAAAAACATTCAGTACTTC
TRBJ2-5,NA,NA,TRBV7-3,CASSSLVGQTQYF,TGTGCCAGCAGCTCCTTAGTCGGTCAGACCCAGTACTTC
TRBJ2-1,TRBD2,NA,TRBV7-2,CASSLATSRYNEQFF,TGTGCCAGCAGCTTAGCGACTAGCAGGTACAATGAGCAGTTCTTC
TRBJ2-1,TRBD2,NA,TRBV9,CASSVGGLAVYEQFF,TGTGCCAGCAGCGTAGGTGGACTAGCAGTGTATGAGCAGTTCTTC
TRBJ1-2,TRBD1,few,TRBV29-1,CSVVRTGALVGTF,TGCAGCGTTGTAAGGACAGGGGCCCTAGTTGGGACCTTC
TRBJ2-2,NA,NA,TRBV2,CASSQERVDTGELFF,TGTGCCAGCTCCCAGGAACGTGTCGACACCGGGGAGCTGTTTTTT
TRBJ2-7,NA,few,TRBV10-3,CAIMAAYEQYF,TGTGCCATCATGGCAGCCTACGAGCAGTACTTC
TRBJ2-7,TRBD2,NA,TRBV7-2,CASSSREGPSYEQYF,TGTGCCAGCAGCTCTAGGGAGGGGCCCTCCTACGAGCAGTACTTC
TRBJ1-2,TRBD1,few,TRBV29-1,CSVATDRVANYGYTF,TGCAGCGTTGCAACGGACAGGGTTGCTAACTATGGCTACACCTTC
TRBJ2-5,NA,NA,TRBV7-6,CASSLAVGETQYF,TGTGCCAGCAGCTTAGCCGTAGGGGAGACCCAGTACTTC
TRBJ1-5,NA,NA,TRBV29-1,CSASGWGSNQPQHF,TGCAGCGCCTCAGGGTGGGGGAGCAATCAGCCCCAGCATTTT
TRBJ1-5,NA,few,TRBV2,CASSEGVVQPQHF,TGTGCCAGCAGTGAAGGGGTTGTCCAGCCCCAGCATTTT
TRBJ1-1,NA,many,TRBV29-1,CSADRSNTEAFF,TGCAGCGCCGACAGGAGTAACACTGAAGCTTTCTTT
TRBJ2-1,TRBD2,few,TRBV4-3,CASSQLGTSGRNEQFF,TGCGCCAGCAGCCAGCTTGGGACTAGCGGGAGGAATGAGCAGTTCTTC
TRBJ1-6,NA,NA,TRBV7-9,CASSRTVLPLHF,TGTGCCAGCAGCCGGACCGTCCTACCCCTCCACTTT
TRBJ1-2,NA,NA,TRBV29-1,CSVVPGYTF,TGCAGCGTCGTACCGGGCTACACCTTC
TRBJ2-3,TRBD2,NA,TRBV10-3,CAISEGLAGRSDTQYF,TGTGCCATCAGCGAGGGACTAGCGGGTCGGTCAGATACGCAGTATTTT
TRBJ1-4,NA,NA,TRBV20-1,CSVRRNEKLFF,TGCAGTGTAAGGAGGAATGAAAAACTGTTTTTT
TRBJ1-5,NA,NA,TRBV6-8,CAPVGTYSNQPQHF,TGTGCCCCCGTAGGAACCTATAGCAATCAGCCCCAGCATTTT
TRBJ2-1,TRBD2,few,TRBV11-2,CASRRTSGRSYNEQFF,TGTGCCAGCAGGAGGACTAGCGGGAGGAGTTACAATGAGCAGTTCTTC
TRBJ2-5,NA,NA,TRBV28,CASSLSGRETQYF,TGTGCCAGCAGTTTGTCAGGGAGAGAGACCCAGTACTTC
TRBJ2-5,NA,NA,TRBV5-1,CASSLDTLETQYF,TGCGCCAGCAGCTTGGACACTTTGGAGACCCAGTACTTC
TRBJ2-2,NA,NA,TRBV25-1,CASSEYPRTGELFF,TGTGCCAGCAGTGAATATCCTCGGACCGGGGAGCTGTTTTTT